These 16 T cell receptor beta chains were sequenced from one sample in a study of CD8+ T cells in alopecia areata (dated by TCRdb to the late 2010s). In light of the paper, this sample's time point label describes: four to five weeks on oral tofacitinib. Explained via the paper, the treatment or condition label denotes: oral pan-JAK inhibitor, 5-10 mg twice daily. The protocol used for the library was the immunoSEQ multiplex PCR assay. RNA was extracted from all samples and reverse transcribed into cDNA as template for TCR sequencing. What TCRdb holds here is the immuneACCESS table cut down to in-frame rearrangements. Part of the clones is not present; checked against another copy, under half of the missing clones reflect an unresolved V gene, and the others are unexplained. For this sample there are about 190,000 clones; 50% to 75% appear just once. The ten largest clones represent 4.2% of the sample.

Material: CD4+ T cells sorted from blood, obtained at week 4, from a patient treated with tofacitinib. The receptors stem from a human donor with alopecia areata.

The chain has TRBV2 and TRBJ2-5; D is perhaps TRBD2 (6 bases). The V gene lost 9 bases and the J gene lost 5 bases, with 13 bases spanning the gap. The germline V gene has CDR1 SNHLY and CDR2 FYNNEI. The CDR3 is made up of 12 amino acids. CDR3 in amino acids: CARTLGGETQYF. The CDR3, as DNA: TGTGCCAGAACCCTCGGAGGGGAGACCCAGTACTTC.

The chain links TRBV23-1 to TRBJ1-5; 7 nucleotides agree with TRBD1. TRBV23-1 is labeled an ORF, and its function is uncertain. The junction had 28 bases not matched to a gene; V was cut back by 8 bases and J by 6 bases. This CDR3 has 20 amino acids. The CDR3 reads CASHFMRGRGTVAEGQPQHF. The CDR3 coding sequence is TGCGCCAGCCATTTTATGAGAGGTCGCGGGACAGTAGCAGAGGGTCAGCCCCAGCATTTT.

In nucleotides, the CDR3 is TGTGCCAGTAGTCCGGACAGGGGGTATCAGCCCCAGCATTTT. Residues: CASSPDRGYQPQHF. The chain joins TRBV19 to TRBJ1-5; 10 nucleotides match TRBD1. CDR3 length equals 14 residues. The germline CDR1 and CDR2 sequences are LNHDA and SQIVND (reference sequence). The ends lost 5 bases at V and 5 bases at J; junction bases unmatched: 3.

This clone showed up just a few times. The chain couples TRBV7-2 to TRBJ2-4; TRBD1 agrees at 7 bases. Germline lookup yields CDR1 SGHTA and CDR2 FQGNSA. This CDR3 region has 14 residues. V lost 2 bases, J lost 4 bases, and 2 bases stayed unmatched. For the CDR3, the DNA is TGTGCCAGCAGCTTAACAGGGGATAAAAACATTCAGTACTTC. It specifies CASSLTGDKNIQYF.

In nucleotides, the CDR3 is TGTGCCAGCAGTCGACAGGGGGCGAATGGAAACACCATATATTTT. This gives the protein CASSRQGANGNTIYF. J is TRBJ1-3 and V is TRBV7-2; 10 bases agree with TRBD1. The CDR3 covers 15 residues. Germline lookup yields CDR1 SGHTA and CDR2 FQGNSA. The trim removed 6 bases at V and 3 bases at J, leaving 5 bases unmatched.

This chain joins TRBV7-9 and TRBJ1-2, with D perhaps matching TRBD1 (6 bases). CDR1 and CDR2 from the germline V gene are SEHNR and FQNEAQ (reference sequence). Trimming removed 3 bases from V and 2 bases from J, with 16 bases in between. The length of the CDR3 is 16 residues. The CDR3 DNA reads TGTGCCAGCAGCTTCCGTGGGGGCGCTCGGAACTATGGCTACACCTTC. Translating gives CASSFRGGARNYGYTF.

The rearrangement uses TRBV29-1 and TRBJ2-3, with D uncertain. The CDR3 extends over 14 amino acids. The V end lost 3 bases, the J end lost 0 bases, and 10 bases lay between the germline ends. Germline-derived CDR1 and CDR2 are SQVTM and ANQGSEA. For the CDR3, the DNA is TGCAGCGTTGAGCGTAGATTTAGCACAGATACGCAGTATTTT. It encodes CSVERRFSTDTQYF.

The chain uses TRBV7-2 and TRBJ1-2; D might be TRBD1 (6 bases). Looked up from germline, CDR1 is SGHTA and CDR2 is FQGNSA. The CDR3 contains 14 residues. Trimming took off 1 base at V and 4 bases at J, with 10 bases between the two ends. The CDR3 DNA reads as TGTGCCAGCAGCTTAGGGGGGGCTCCCTATGGCTACACCTTC. The encoded protein is CASSLGGAPYGYTF.

This clone was recorded only once. The chain links TRBV5-1 to TRBJ2-3; D remains ambiguous. The CDR3 sequence is 14 residues long. The germline gives CDR1 SGHRS, CDR2 YFSETQ. V lost 0 bases and J 6 bases, leaving 11 bases between the germline ends. The CDR3 DNA reads as TGCGCCAGCAGCTTGGCGAGCAACTCCGATACGCAGTATTTT. Translating gives CASSLASNSDTQYF.

The chain uses TRBV2 and TRBJ1-1, with a possible D match to TRBD1 (5 bases). V was pared by 8 bases and J by 10 bases, with 14 bases between. Germline-derived CDR1 and CDR2 are SNHLY and FYNNEI. The CDR3 runs 11 residues. In nucleotides, the CDR3 is TGTGCCAGCGTCCAGGGTGGGGGAGCTTTCTTT. It codes for CASVQGGGAFF. Together with reference TRBV2 and TRBJ1-1, the CDR3 gives the full variable domain: EPEVTQTPSHQVTQMGQEVILRCVPISNHLYFYWYRQILGQKVEFLVSFYNNEISEKSEIFDDQFSVERPDGSNFTLKIRSTKLEDSAMYFCASVQGGGAFFGQGTRLTVV.

J is TRBJ2-3 and V is TRBV6-5; 8 bases line up with TRBD1. Germline CDR1 reads MNHEY; CDR2 reads SVGAGI. There are 16 residues in the CDR3. V trimming: 2 bases; J trimming: 5 bases; junction bases outside the gene matches: 9. Here the CDR3 reads CASSYTGGDVGDTQYF. As DNA, the CDR3 is TGTGCCAGCAGTTACACAGGGGGTGATGTTGGAGATACGCAGTATTTT.

This sequence joins TRBV7-2 and TRBJ2-5; 13 nucleotides agree with TRBD2. Germline V lookup: CDR1 SGHTA, CDR2 FQGNSA. The CDR3 runs to 15 residues. Trimming took 1 base from V and 9 from J; bases not matched to a gene: 5. In DNA form, the CDR3 reads TGTGCCAGCAGCTTAGGACTAGCGGGGGGACTGGCCCAGTACTTC. Residues: CASSLGLAGGLAQYF.

The V gene is TRBV30, the J gene TRBJ2-1, with TRBD1 matching over 7 bases. CDR1 and CDR2 from the germline V gene are GTSNPN and SVGIG (reference sequence). The junction had 1 base not matched to a gene; V was cut back by 1 base and J by 4 bases. The CDR3 spans 13 residues. This CDR3 is CAWSGDSYNEQFF. For the CDR3, the DNA is TGTGCCTGGAGTGGGGACAGTTACAATGAGCAGTTCTTC.

J is TRBJ1-5 and V is TRBV29-1, with a weak D call TRBD1 (6 bases). CDR1 is SQVTM and CDR2 is ANQGSEA in the germline V gene. This CDR3 comprises 15 residues. V shed 0 bases and J shed 2 bases, with 11 bases lying between them. The CDR3 region is CSVEDLRGGNQPQHF. Written as DNA, the CDR3 is TGCAGCGTTGAAGATCTCAGGGGTGGCAATCAGCCCCAGCATTTT.

V usage is TRBV29-1 and J usage is TRBJ2-7; perhaps D is TRBD1 or TRBD2 (7 bases each). The CDR3 spans 14 residues. Trimming took off 4 bases at V and 4 bases at J, with 17 bases between the two ends. CDR1 is SQVTM and CDR2 is ANQGSEA in the germline V gene. The CDR3 region has the DNA TGCAGCGTTGTAGAAACAGGGGAGGGATACGAGCAGTACTTC. Translated, it gives CSVVETGEGYEQYF.

The chain recombines TRBV10-3 with TRBJ2-3; TRBD1 aligns across 7 bases. Per the germline V gene, CDR1 is ENHRY and CDR2 is SYGVKD. This CDR3 region has 14 residues. Losses at the gene ends were 8 bases for V and 4 bases for J; bases not matched to a gene: 9. The DNA of the CDR3 is TGTGCCATCTCGCAAGGGGGCCTGGCAGATACGCAGTATTTT. Its protein product is CAISQGGLADTQYF.